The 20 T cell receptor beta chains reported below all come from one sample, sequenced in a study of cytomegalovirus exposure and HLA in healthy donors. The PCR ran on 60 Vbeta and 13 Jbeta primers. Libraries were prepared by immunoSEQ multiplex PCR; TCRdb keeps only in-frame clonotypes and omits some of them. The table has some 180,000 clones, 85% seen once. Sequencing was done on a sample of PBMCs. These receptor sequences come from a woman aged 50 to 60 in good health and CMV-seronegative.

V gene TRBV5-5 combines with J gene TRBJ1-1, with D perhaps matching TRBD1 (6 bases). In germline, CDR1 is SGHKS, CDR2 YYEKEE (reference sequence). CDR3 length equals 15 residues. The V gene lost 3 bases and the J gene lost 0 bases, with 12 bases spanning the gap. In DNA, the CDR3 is TGTGCCAGCAGCTCCAGGGGATCAATGAACACTGAAGCTTTCTTT. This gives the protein CASSSRGSMNTEAFF.

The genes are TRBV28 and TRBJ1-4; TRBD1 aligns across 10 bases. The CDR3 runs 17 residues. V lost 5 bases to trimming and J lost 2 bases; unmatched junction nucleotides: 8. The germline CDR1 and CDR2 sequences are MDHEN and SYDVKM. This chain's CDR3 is CASSRPGTGVTNEKLFF. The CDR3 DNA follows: TGTGCCAGCAGTCGCCCCGGGACAGGGGTGACTAATGAAAAACTGTTTTTT.

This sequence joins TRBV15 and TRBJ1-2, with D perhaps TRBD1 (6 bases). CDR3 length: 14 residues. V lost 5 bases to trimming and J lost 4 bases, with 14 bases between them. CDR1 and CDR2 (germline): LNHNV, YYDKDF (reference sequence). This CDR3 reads CATSERQVVYGYTF. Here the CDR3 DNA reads TGTGCCACCAGCGAAAGACAGGTCGTCTATGGCTACACCTTC. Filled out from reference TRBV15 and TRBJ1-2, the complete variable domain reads DAMVIQNPRYQVTQFGKPVTLSCSQTLNHNVMYWYQQKSSQAPKLLFHYYDKDFNNEADTPDNFQSRRPNTSFCFLDIRSPGLGDTAMYLCATSERQVVYGYTFGSGTRLTVV.

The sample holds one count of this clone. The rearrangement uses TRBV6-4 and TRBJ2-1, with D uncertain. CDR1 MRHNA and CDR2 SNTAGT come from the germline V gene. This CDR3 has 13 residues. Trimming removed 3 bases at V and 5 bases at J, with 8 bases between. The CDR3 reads CASSEYPHNEQFF. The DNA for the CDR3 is TGTGCCAGCAGTGAGTATCCCCACAATGAGCAGTTCTTC.

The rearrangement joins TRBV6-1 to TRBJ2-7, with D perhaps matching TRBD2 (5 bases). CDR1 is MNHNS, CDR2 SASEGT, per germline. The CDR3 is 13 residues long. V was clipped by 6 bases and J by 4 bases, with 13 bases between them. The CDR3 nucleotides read TGTGCCAGCAGCCTTGGACTCCAATACGAGCAGTACTTC. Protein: CASSLGLQYEQYF.

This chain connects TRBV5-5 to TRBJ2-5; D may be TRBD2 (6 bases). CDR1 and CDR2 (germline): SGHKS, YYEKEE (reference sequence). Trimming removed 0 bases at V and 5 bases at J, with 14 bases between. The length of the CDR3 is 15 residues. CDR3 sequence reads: CASSLGLGLSETQYF. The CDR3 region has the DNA TGTGCCAGCAGCTTGGGATTGGGACTTTCCGAGACCCAGTACTTC.

CDR3 loop: CASSILGGISNQPQHF. The DNA for the CDR3 is TGTGCCAGTAGTATTCTGGGAGGGATCAGCAATCAGCCCCAGCATTTT. The chain is built from TRBV19 and TRBJ1-5; D uncertain. The V end lost 3 bases, the J end lost 1 base, and 13 bases lay between the germline ends. Germline-derived CDR1 and CDR2 are LNHDA and SQIVND (reference sequence). The CDR3 is made up of 16 amino acids.

The CDR3: CASSLQTGPRSPLHF. In DNA form, the CDR3 reads TGTGCCAGCAGCCTCCAGACAGGTCCAAGGTCACCCCTCCACTTT. The chain carries TRBV7-3 and TRBJ1-6; D possibly corresponds to TRBD1 (6 bases). Trimming cost V 5 bases and J 10 bases, with 18 bases left between them. The germline gives CDR1 SGHTA, CDR2 FQGTGA. The CDR3 is made up of 15 amino acids.

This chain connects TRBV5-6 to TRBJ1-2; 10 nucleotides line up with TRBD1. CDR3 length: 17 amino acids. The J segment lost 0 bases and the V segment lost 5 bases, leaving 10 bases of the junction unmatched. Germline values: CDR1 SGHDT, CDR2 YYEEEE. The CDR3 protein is CASRPGDRGLSNYGYTF. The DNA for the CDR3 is TGTGCCAGCAGGCCCGGGGACAGGGGTTTATCTAACTATGGCTACACCTTC.

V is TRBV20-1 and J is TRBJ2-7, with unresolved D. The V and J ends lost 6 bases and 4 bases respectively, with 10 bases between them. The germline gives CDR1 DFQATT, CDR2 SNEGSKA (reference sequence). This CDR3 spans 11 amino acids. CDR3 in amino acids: CSAPQIYEQYF. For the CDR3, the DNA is TGCAGTGCCCCCCAGATATACGAGCAGTACTTC.

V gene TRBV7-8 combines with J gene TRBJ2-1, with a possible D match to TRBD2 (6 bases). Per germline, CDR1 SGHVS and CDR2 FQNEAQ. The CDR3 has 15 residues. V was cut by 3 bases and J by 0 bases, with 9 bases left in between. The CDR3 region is CASSFLAVSYNEQFF. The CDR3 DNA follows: TGTGCCAGCAGCTTTTTAGCGGTCTCCTACAATGAGCAGTTCTTC. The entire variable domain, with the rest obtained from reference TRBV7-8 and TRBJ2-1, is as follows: GAGVSQSPRYKVAKRGQDVALRCDPISGHVSLFWYQQALGQGPEFLTYFQNEAQLDKSGLPSDRFFAERPEGSVSTLKIQRTQQEDSAVYLCASSFLAVSYNEQFFGPGTRLTVL.

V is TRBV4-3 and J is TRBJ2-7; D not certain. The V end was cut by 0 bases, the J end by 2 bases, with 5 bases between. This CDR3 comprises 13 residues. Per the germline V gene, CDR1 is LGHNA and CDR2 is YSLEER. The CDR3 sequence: CASSQDLPYEQYF. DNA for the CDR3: TGCGCCAGCAGCCAAGATCTTCCCTACGAGCAGTACTTC.

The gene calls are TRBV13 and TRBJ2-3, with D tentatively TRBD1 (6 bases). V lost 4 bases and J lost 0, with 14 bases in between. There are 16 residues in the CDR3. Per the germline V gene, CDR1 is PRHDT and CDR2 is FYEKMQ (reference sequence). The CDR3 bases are TGTGCCAGCAGCTATTACCAGGGGCCTAGCACAGATACGCAGTATTTT. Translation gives CASSYYQGPSTDTQYF.

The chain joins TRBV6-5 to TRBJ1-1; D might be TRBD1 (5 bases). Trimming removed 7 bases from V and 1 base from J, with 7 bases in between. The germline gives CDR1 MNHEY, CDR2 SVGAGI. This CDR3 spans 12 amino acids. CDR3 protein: CASTGGNTEAFF. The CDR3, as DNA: TGTGCCAGCACCGGGGGGAACACTGAAGCTTTCTTT.

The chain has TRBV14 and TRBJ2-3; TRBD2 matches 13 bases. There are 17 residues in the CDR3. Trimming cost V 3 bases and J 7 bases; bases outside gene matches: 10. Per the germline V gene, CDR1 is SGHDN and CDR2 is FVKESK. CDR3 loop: CASSQEPGLAGMNTQYF. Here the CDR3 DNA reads TGTGCCAGCAGCCAGGAACCGGGACTAGCGGGAATGAATACGCAGTATTTT.

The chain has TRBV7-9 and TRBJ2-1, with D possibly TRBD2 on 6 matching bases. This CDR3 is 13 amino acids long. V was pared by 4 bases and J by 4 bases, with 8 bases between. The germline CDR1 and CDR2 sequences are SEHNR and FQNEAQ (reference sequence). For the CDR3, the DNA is TGTGCCAGCAGCTCGGGGGTTTACAATGAGCAGTTCTTC. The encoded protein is CASSSGVYNEQFF.

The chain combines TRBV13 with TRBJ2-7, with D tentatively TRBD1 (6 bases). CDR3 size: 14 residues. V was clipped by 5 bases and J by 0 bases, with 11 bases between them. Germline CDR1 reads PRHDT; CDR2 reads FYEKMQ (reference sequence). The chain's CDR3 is CASSPQGTSYEQYF. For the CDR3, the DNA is TGTGCCAGCAGCCCTCAGGGGACCTCCTACGAGCAGTACTTC.

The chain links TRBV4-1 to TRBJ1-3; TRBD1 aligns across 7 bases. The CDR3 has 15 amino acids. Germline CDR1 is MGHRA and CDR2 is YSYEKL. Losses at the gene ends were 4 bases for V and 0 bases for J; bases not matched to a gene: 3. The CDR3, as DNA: TGCGCCAGCAGCCTGGGACAGAGCTCTGGAAACACCATATATTTT. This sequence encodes CASSLGQSSGNTIYF.

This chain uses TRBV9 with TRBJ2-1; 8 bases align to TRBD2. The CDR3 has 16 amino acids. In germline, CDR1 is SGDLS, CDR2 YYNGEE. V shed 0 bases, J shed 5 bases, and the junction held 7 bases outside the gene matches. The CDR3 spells CASSVATTSVNNEQFF. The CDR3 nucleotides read TGTGCCAGCAGCGTAGCTACGACTAGCGTAAACAATGAGCAGTTCTTC.

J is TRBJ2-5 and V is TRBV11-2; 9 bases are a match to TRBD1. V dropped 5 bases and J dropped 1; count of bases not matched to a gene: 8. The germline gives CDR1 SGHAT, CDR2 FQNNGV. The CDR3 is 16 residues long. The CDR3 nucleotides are TGTGCCAGCAGCCCGAGGGTGGGACAGGGCCAAGAGACCCAGTACTTC. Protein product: CASSPRVGQGQETQYF.